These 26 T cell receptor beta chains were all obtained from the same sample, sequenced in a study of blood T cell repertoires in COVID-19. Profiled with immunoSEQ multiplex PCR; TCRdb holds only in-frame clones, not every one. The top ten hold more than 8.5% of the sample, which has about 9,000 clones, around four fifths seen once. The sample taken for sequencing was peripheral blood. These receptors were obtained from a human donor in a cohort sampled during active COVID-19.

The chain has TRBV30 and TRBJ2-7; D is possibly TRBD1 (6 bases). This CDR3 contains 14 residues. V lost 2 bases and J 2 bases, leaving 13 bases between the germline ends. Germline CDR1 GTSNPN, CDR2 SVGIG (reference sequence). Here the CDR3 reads CAWSPGRGTYEQYF. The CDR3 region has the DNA TGTGCCTGGAGTCCAGGCAGGGGCACCTACGAGCAGTACTTC.

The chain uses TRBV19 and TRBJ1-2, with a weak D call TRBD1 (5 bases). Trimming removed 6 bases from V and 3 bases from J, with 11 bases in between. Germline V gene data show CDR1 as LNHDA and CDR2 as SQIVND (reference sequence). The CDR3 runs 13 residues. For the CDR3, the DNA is TGTGCCAGTAGCCCCAGGGAGGACTATGGCTACACCTTC. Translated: CASSPREDYGYTF.

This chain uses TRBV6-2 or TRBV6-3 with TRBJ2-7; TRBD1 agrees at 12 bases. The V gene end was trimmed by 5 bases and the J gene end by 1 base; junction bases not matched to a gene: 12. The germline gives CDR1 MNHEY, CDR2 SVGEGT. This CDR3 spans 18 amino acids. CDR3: CASSTGDRGPPPSYEQYF. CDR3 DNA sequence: TGTGCCAGCAGTACGGGGGACAGGGGGCCGCCCCCTTCCTACGAGCAGTACTTC.

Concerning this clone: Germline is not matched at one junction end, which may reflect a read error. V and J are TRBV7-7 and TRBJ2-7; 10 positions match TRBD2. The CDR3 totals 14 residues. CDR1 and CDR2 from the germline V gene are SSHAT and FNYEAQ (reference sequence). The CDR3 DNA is TGTGCTAGCAGCTTAGCGGGACTAGCGACCGAGCAGTACTTC. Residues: CASSLAGLATEQYF.

CDR3 sequence: CSGLSSLAGLYNEQFF. DNA for the CDR3: TGCAGCGGCCTTTCGTCCCTAGCGGGCCTTTACAATGAGCAGTTCTTC. V and J are TRBV29-1 and TRBJ2-1; 8 bases match TRBD2. After removal of 7 bases from V and 4 bases from J, the junction contained 15 bases not matched to a gene. This CDR3 is built from 16 residues. Germline CDR1 reads SQVTM; CDR2 reads ANQGSEA.

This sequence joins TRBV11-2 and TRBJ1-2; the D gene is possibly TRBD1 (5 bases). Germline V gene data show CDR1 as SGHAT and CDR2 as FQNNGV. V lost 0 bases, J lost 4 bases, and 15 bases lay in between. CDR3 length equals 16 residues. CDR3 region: CASSLEGPPGAYGYTF. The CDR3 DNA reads TGTGCCAGCAGCTTAGAGGGTCCCCCTGGGGCCTATGGCTACACCTTC.

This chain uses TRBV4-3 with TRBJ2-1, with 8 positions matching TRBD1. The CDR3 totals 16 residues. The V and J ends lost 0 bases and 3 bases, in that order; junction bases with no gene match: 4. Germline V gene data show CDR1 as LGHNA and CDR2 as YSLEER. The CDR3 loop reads CASSQETGDIYNEQFF. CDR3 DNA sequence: TGCGCCAGCAGCCAAGAGACAGGGGACATCTACAATGAGCAGTTCTTC.

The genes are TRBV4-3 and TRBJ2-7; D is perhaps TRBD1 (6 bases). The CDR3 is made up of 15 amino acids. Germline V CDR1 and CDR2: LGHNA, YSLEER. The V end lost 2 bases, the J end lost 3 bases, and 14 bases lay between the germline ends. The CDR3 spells CASSQIPGQGYEQYF. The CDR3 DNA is TGCGCCAGCAGCCAAATACCGGGACAAGGCTACGAGCAGTACTTC.

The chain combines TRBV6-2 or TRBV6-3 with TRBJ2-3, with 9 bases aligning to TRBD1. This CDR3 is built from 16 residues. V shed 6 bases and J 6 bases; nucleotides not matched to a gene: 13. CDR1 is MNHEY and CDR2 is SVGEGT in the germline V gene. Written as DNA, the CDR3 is TGTGCCAGCAGCTGGACAGGGGAATTGGTCGGGGATACGCAGTATTTT. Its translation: CASSWTGELVGDTQYF.

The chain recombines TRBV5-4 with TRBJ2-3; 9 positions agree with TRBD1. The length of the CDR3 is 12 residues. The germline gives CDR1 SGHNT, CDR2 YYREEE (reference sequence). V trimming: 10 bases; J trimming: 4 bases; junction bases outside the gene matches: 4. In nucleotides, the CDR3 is TGTGCCGGGGGACAGGGATCAGATACGCAGTATTTT. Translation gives CAGGQGSDTQYF.

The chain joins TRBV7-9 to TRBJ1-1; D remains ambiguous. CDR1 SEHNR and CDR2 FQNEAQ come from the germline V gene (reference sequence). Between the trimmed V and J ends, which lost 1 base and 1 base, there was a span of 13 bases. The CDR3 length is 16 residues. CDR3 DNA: TGTGCCAGCAGCTTAGTAGCGCCTCGGGGGAACACTGAAGCTTTCTTT. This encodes CASSLVAPRGNTEAFF.

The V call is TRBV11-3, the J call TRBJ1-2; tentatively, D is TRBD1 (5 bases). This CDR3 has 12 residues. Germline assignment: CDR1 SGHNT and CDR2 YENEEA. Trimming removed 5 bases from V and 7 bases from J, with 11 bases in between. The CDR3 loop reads CASSPGTGGYTF. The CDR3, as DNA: TGTGCCAGCAGCCCCGGGACTGGTGGCTACACCTTC. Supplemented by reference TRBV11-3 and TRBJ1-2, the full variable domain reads EAGVVQSPRYKIIEKKQPVAFWCNPISGHNTLYWYLQNLGQGPELLIRYENEEAVDDSQLPKDRFSAERLKGVDSTLKIQPAELGDSAVYLCASSPGTGGYTFGSGTRLTVV.

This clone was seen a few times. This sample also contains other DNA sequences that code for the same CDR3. The CDR3 reads CASSSRIYEQYF. Written as DNA, the CDR3 is TGTGCCAGCAGCTCGCGAATCTACGAGCAGTACTTC. The chain recombines TRBV7-9 with TRBJ2-7; no definite D call. Germline CDR1 SEHNR, CDR2 FQNEAQ (reference sequence). V was clipped by 4 bases and J by 3 bases, with 7 bases between them. The CDR3 consists of 12 residues.

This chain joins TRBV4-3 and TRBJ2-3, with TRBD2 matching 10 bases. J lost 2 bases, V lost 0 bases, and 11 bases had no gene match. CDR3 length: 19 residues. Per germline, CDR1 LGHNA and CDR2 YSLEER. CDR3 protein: CASSQDHTGLAAFTDTQYF. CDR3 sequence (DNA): TGCGCCAGCAGCCAAGATCATACAGGACTAGCGGCCTTCACAGATACGCAGTATTTT.

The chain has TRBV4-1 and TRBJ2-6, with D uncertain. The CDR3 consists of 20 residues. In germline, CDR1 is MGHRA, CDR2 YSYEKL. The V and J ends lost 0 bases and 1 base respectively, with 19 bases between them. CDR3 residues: CASSQEGIRLVDSGANVLTF. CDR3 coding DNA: TGCGCCAGCAGCCAAGAAGGCATCCGACTGGTTGATTCTGGGGCCAACGTCCTGACTTTC.

CDR3 loop: CASSRGGMGASNQPQHF. The CDR3 DNA reads TGTGCCAGTAGTAGGGGGGGGATGGGCGCGAGCAATCAGCCCCAGCATTTT. V usage is TRBV19 and J usage is TRBJ1-5; TRBD1 might be the D (5 bases). The CDR3 has 17 amino acids. V was trimmed by 4 bases and J by 1 base, leaving 17 bases between them. CDR1 LNHDA and CDR2 SQIVND come from the germline V gene (reference sequence).

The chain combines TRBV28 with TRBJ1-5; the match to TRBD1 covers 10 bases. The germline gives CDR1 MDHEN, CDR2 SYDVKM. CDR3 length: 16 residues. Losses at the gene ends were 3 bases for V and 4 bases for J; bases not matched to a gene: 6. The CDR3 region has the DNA TGTGCCAGCAGTTTCATTGGACAGGGGGAAAATCAGCCCCAGCATTTT. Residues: CASSFIGQGENQPQHF.

The DNA of the CDR3 is TGTGCCAGTAGCTTGACTGAGCTAGCCAAAAACATTCAGTACTTC. Residues: CASSLTELAKNIQYF. The chain recombines TRBV19 with TRBJ2-4; D gene ambiguous. The germline gives CDR1 LNHDA, CDR2 SQIVND (reference sequence). The CDR3 runs 15 residues. V was cut by 6 bases and J by 0 bases, with 12 bases left in between.

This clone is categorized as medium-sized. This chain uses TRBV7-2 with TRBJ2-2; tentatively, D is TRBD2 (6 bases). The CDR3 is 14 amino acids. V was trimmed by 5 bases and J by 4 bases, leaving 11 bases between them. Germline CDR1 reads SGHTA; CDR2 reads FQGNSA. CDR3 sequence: CASSRDSITGELFF. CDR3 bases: TGTGCCAGCAGCCGGGACTCGATCACCGGGGAGCTGTTTTTT.

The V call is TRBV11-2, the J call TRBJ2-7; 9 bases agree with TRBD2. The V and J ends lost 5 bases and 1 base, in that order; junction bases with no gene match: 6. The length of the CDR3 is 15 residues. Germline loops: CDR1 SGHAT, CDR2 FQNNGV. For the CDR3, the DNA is TGTGCCAGCAGCGTGACTAGCGGTGGTTCCTACGAGCAGTACTTC. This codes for CASSVTSGGSYEQYF.

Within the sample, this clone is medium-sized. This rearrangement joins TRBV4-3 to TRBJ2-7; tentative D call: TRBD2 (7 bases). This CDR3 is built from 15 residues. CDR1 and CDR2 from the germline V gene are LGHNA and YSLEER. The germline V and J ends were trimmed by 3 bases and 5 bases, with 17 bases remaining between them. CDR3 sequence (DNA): TGCGCCAGCAGCCAGGGGGGGGCGGGGTCCCACGAGCAGTACTTC. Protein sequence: CASSQGGAGSHEQYF.

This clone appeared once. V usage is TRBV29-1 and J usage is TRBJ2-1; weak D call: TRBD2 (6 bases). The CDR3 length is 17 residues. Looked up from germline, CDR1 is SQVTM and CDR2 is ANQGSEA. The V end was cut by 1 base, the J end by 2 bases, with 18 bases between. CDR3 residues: CSVEGGPGLPTYNEQFF. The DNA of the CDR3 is TGCAGCGTTGAAGGAGGCCCGGGACTCCCAACCTACAATGAGCAGTTCTTC.

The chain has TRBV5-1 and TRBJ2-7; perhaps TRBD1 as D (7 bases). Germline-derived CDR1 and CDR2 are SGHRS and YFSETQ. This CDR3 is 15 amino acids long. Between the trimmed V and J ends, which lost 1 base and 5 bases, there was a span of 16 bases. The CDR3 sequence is CASSLRGGGRDEQYF. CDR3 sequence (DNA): TGCGCCAGCAGCTTGCGTGGAGGGGGCCGCGACGAGCAGTACTTC.

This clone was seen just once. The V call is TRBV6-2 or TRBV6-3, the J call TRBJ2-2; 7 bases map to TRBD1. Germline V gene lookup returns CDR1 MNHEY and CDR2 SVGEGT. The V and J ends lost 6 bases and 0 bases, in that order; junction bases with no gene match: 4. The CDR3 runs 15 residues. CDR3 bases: TGTGCCAGCAGCCTTGACAGGGCGAACACCGGGGAGCTGTTTTTT. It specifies CASSLDRANTGELFF.

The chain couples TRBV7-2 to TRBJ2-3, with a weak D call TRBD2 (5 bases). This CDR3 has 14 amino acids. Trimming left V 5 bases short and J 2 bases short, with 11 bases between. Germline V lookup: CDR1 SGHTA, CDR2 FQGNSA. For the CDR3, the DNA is TGTGCCAGCAGCGAACTAGGGATCACAGATACGCAGTATTTT. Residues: CASSELGITDTQYF. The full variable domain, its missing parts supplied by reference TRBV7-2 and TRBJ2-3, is GAGVSQSPSNKVTEKGKDVELRCDPISGHTALYWYRQSLGQGLEFLIYFQGNSAPDKSGLPSDRFSAERTGGSVSTLTIQRTQQEDSAVYLCASSELGITDTQYFGPGTRLTVL.

This CDR3 reads CASSLSGGAGELFF. CDR3 DNA: TGTGCCAGCAGCCTATCCGGAGGGGCCGGGGAGCTGTTTTTT. The J gene is TRBJ2-2, the V gene TRBV7-2; TRBD2 is a possible D gene (6 bases). Per germline, CDR1 SGHTA and CDR2 FQGNSA. The V gene lost 5 bases and the J gene lost 6 bases, with 13 bases spanning the gap. The CDR3 contains 14 residues. Looking up the rest from reference TRBV7-2 and TRBJ2-2 gives the full variable domain: GAGVSQSPSNKVTEKGKDVELRCDPISGHTALYWYRQSLGQGLEFLIYFQGNSAPDKSGLPSDRFSAERTGGSVSTLTIQRTQQEDSAVYLCASSLSGGAGELFFGEGSRLTVL.